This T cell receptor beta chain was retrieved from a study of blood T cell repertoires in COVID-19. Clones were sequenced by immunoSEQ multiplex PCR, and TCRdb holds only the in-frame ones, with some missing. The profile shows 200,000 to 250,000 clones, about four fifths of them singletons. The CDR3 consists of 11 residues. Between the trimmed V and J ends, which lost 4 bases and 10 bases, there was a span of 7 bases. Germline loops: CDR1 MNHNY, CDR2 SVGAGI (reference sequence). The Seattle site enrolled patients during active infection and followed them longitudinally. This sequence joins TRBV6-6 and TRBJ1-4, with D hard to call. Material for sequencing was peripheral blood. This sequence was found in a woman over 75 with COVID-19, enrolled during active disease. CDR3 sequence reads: CASSSPRKLFF. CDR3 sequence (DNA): TGTGCCAGCAGTTCCCCCCGAAAACTGTTTTTT.